These 29 T cell receptor beta chains were all obtained from the same sample, sequenced in a study of breast tumors, draining lymph nodes, adjacent tissues. MiXCR was run by TCRdb on the multiplex PCR reads, yielding one entry per CDR3 protein. The sample lists about 140,000 distinct CDR3 sequences, approximately 32% occurring once. Samples came from axillary lymph nodes draining the breast cancer. The sample taken for sequencing was axillary lymph node tissue. Receptor source: a female donor with breast cancer. Some clones in this sample may be carry-over from other donors' samples.

V and J are TRBV3-1 and TRBJ2-1; 13 bases map to TRBD2. The V gene end was trimmed by 6 bases and the J gene end by 9 bases; junction bases not matched to a gene: 5. The germline V gene has CDR1 LGHDT and CDR2 YNNKEL (reference sequence). This CDR3 is 14 amino acids long. CDR3 nucleotide sequence: TGTGCCAGCAGACTAGCGGGGGGGCCGGGTGAGCAGTTCTTC. Its protein product is CASRLAGGPGEQFF.

The rearrangement joins TRBV12-3 or TRBV12-4 to TRBJ1-1; TRBD1 aligns across 8 bases. This CDR3 contains 13 residues. Unmatched junction bases numbered 2, after V lost 2 bases and J lost 6 bases. The CDR3 nucleotides read TGTGCCAGCAGTTTAAAACAGGGGGCTGAAGCTTTCTTT. It is translated as CASSLKQGAEAFF.

V usage is TRBV6-6 and J usage is TRBJ2-7; 7 bases line up with TRBD2. After removal of 11 bases from V and 7 bases from J, the junction contained 14 bases not matched to a gene. Germline CDR1 MNHNY, CDR2 SVGAGI (reference sequence). This CDR3 region has 13 residues. CDR3 coding DNA: TGTGCCTGCACGTTAGTTGGTAGCGGGGAGCAGTACGTC. Translated: CACTLVGSGEQYV.

This clonotype was counted many times. V gene TRBV19 combines with J gene TRBJ2-3; D is undetermined. The V gene's germline CDR1 is LNHDA and CDR2 SQIVND (reference sequence). Trimming took off 3 bases at V and 0 bases at J, with 13 bases between the two ends. This CDR3 region has 16 residues. The CDR3 here is CASSISLYPSTDTQYF. The CDR3 DNA reads TGTGCCAGTAGTATCTCACTTTACCCTAGCACAGATACGCAGTATTTT.

This clonotype has ten or more counts. The CDR3 DNA follows: TGTGCCAGCAGCTTCACCGGGACAGGAGAGACCCAGTACTTC. Amino acid sequence: CASSFTGTGETQYF. V gene TRBV7-3 combines with J gene TRBJ2-5, with 8 bases fitting TRBD1. The V segment lost 3 bases and the J segment 4 bases; nucleotides outside the gene matches: 4. The length of the CDR3 is 14 residues. Germline CDR1 is SGHTA and CDR2 is FQGTGA.

This clonotype turned up a few times. This chain joins TRBV19 and TRBJ1-1; D remains ambiguous. Trimming took off 5 bases at V and 1 base at J, with 11 bases between the two ends. This CDR3 has 14 residues. Germline CDR1 reads LNHDA; CDR2 reads SQIVND (reference sequence). The DNA of the CDR3 is TGTGCCAGTAGTTCCCGACGGTGGAACACTGAAGCTTTCTTT. Its protein is CASSSRRWNTEAFF.

This clonotype has a handful of counts. The genes are TRBV27 and TRBJ1-2; TRBD1 matches at 8 bases. The CDR3 is made up of 17 amino acids. Germline V CDR1 and CDR2: MNHEY, SMNVEV (reference sequence). With V trimmed by 2 bases and J by 6 bases, 14 bases remained unmatched. CDR3 residues: CASSLSWDRNGKDGYTF. As DNA, the CDR3 is TGTGCCAGCAGTTTAAGTTGGGACAGGAATGGTAAGGATGGCTACACCTTC.

The chain has TRBV20-1 and TRBJ1-2; D remains unclear. In germline, CDR1 is DFQATT, CDR2 SNEGSKA (reference sequence). The CDR3 is 13 amino acids. With 3 bases removed from V and 5 bases from J, the gap between germline ends came to 13 bases. The CDR3 loop reads CSARATSLYGYTF. The CDR3, as DNA: TGCAGTGCTAGGGCTACCTCTTTATATGGCTACACCTTC.

The V call is TRBV6-5, the J call TRBJ1-1, with TRBD1 as a possible D gene (5 bases). Germline assignment: CDR1 MNHEY and CDR2 SVGAGI. This CDR3 spans 14 amino acids. V shed 8 bases and J shed 6 bases, with 19 bases lying between them. CDR3 residues: CASLTVREVPEAFF. Here the CDR3 DNA reads TGTGCCAGCCTTACTGTCAGGGAAGTTCCTGAAGCTTTCTTT.

The chain joins TRBV11-2 to TRBJ2-7; D not resolved. Trimming removed 5 bases at V and 4 bases at J, with 12 bases between. Germline loops: CDR1 SGHAT, CDR2 FQNNGV. The CDR3 sequence is 13 residues long. The CDR3 region has the DNA TGTGCCAGCAGCCACCCCCACGGGTACGAGCAGTACTTC. This gives the protein CASSHPHGYEQYF.

Ten or more counts support this clonotype. This rearrangement joins TRBV6-5 to TRBJ1-2; D call uncertain. In germline, CDR1 is MNHEY, CDR2 SVGAGI. V was pared by 6 bases and J by 3 bases, with 17 bases between. The CDR3 runs to 15 residues. The CDR3 protein is CASRRDTWGYYGYTF. As DNA, the CDR3 is TGTGCCAGCAGACGCGACACCTGGGGATACTATGGCTACACCTTC.

This clonotype appeared many times. CDR3 protein: CASSFFRGSSGNTIYF. DNA for the CDR3: TGTGCCAGCAGTTTTTTTAGGGGGAGCTCTGGAAACACCATATATTTT. This chain uses TRBV12-3 or TRBV12-4 with TRBJ1-3, with D possibly being TRBD1 (6 bases). V lost 3 bases and J 0 bases, leaving 12 bases between the germline ends. The CDR3 length is 16 residues.

This clonotype has ten or more counts. The V and J genes are TRBV12-3 or TRBV12-4 and TRBJ1-2, with D possibly being TRBD1 (5 bases). The CDR3 length is 12 residues. V lost 6 bases, J lost 4 bases, and 9 bases lay in between. The CDR3: CASRDDSYGYTF. In nucleotides, the CDR3 is TGTGCCAGCAGAGACGACAGCTATGGCTACACCTTC.

Many counts were recorded for this clonotype. Sequence at one end of the junction differs from germline and may be a read error. The gene calls are TRBV7-2 and TRBJ2-2; tentatively, D is TRBD1 or TRBD2 (6 bases each). Germline V CDR1 and CDR2: SGHTA, FQGNSA. This CDR3 has 16 amino acids. The CDR3 protein is CASSEPWGANTRELFF. The CDR3 DNA reads as TGTGCCAGCAGCGAGCCGTGGGGGGCGAACACCAGGGAGCTGTTTTTT.

This clonotype was counted between two and nine times. The V and J genes are TRBV7-9 and TRBJ1-1; D ambiguous. Per the germline V gene, CDR1 is SEHNR and CDR2 is FQNEAQ (reference sequence). Trimming removed 3 bases from V and 0 bases from J, with 5 bases in between. The CDR3 sequence is 13 residues long. The CDR3 DNA follows: TGTGCCAGCAGCTTGAAAGTGAACACTGAAGCTTTCTTT. It yields the protein CASSLKVNTEAFF.

This clonotype occurred a few times. This chain links TRBV6-1 with TRBJ1-1; 11 nucleotides match TRBD1. The V segment lost 6 bases and the J segment 4 bases; nucleotides outside the gene matches: 4. The length of the CDR3 is 14 residues. Germline lookup yields CDR1 MNHNS and CDR2 SASEGT. The CDR3 loop is CASSGGTGGTEAFF. The CDR3 DNA sequence: TGTGCCAGCAGCGGAGGGACAGGGGGCACTGAAGCTTTCTTT.

Only a few counts were recorded for this clonotype. The chain couples TRBV11-2 to TRBJ1-1, with D maybe TRBD1 (6 bases). Trimming removed 0 bases at V and 12 bases at J, with 14 bases between. CDR1 is SGHAT, CDR2 FQNNGV, per germline. This CDR3 region has 13 residues. The CDR3 is CASSLDGGPGSFF. The CDR3 nucleotides read TGTGCCAGCAGCTTAGATGGGGGGCCTGGGTCTTTCTTT.

The V gene is TRBV3-1, the J gene TRBJ1-2; D call uncertain. The CDR3 loop spans 14 amino acids. Trimming left V 0 bases short and J 1 base short, with 6 bases between. Germline lookup yields CDR1 LGHDT and CDR2 YNNKEL (reference sequence). Here the CDR3 reads CASSQDAFNYGYTF. As DNA, the CDR3 is TGTGCCAGCAGCCAAGACGCTTTTAACTATGGCTACACCTTC.

In this sample, this clonotype turned up many times. V is TRBV30 and J is TRBJ2-5; no definite D call. The germline V gene encodes CDR1 GTSNPN and CDR2 SVGIG (reference sequence). The V end lost 0 bases, the J end lost 5 bases, and 13 bases lay between the germline ends. This CDR3 comprises 14 residues. The CDR3 DNA reads TGTGCCTGGAGTGTAAGAACTTCCGGGGAGACCCAGTACTTC. It encodes CAWSVRTSGETQYF.

This clonotype appeared many times. The chain has TRBV6-5 and TRBJ1-2, with TRBD1 as a possible D gene (5 bases). Deletions cut 2 bases from V and 6 bases from J, with 10 bases between. CDR1 and CDR2 (germline): MNHEY, SVGAGI. The CDR3 covers 13 residues. CDR3 in amino acids: CASSYIQGHGYTF. The CDR3 DNA reads TGTGCCAGCAGTTACATTCAGGGTCATGGCTACACCTTC.

This clonotype was recorded many times. The rearrangement uses TRBV4-2 and TRBJ1-2; D is undetermined. Germline CDR1 and CDR2: LGHNA and YNFKEQ. This CDR3 spans 16 amino acids. Trimming took 0 bases from V and 4 from J, leaving 15 bases between them. The CDR3 coding sequence is TGTGCCAGCAGCCAAGACGAGAGCACAGAAGTCTATGGCTACACCTTC. Its protein product is CASSQDESTEVYGYTF.

The sample holds many counts of this clonotype. V usage is TRBV19 and J usage is TRBJ1-5; TRBD1 matches at 7 bases. Trimming removed 5 bases from V and 6 bases from J; junction bases left unmatched: 10. Germline V lookup: CDR1 LNHDA, CDR2 SQIVND (reference sequence). The CDR3 length is 15 residues. The CDR3 is CASSFDRVGGQPQHF. For the CDR3, the DNA is TGTGCCAGTAGTTTCGACAGGGTCGGGGGTCAGCCCCAGCATTTT.

As for this clonotype: A much larger clone lies one base from this, so it may be a read error. No conserved phenylalanine or tryptophan ends this CDR3, so it is likely a read error. This sequence joins TRBV6-1 and TRBJ1-5; D is perhaps TRBD1 (6 bases). The CDR3 covers 14 residues. The germline V gene encodes CDR1 MNHNS and CDR2 SASEGT. The V end lost 6 bases, the J end lost 3 bases, and 12 bases lay between the germline ends. The CDR3 loop is CASSLDRFNQPQHS. In DNA form, the CDR3 reads TGTGCCAGCAGCCTAGACAGGTTCAATCAGCCCCAGCATTCT.

This clonotype was counted at least ten times. The chain couples TRBV24-1 to TRBJ2-3; TRBD1 matches at 10 bases. CDR1 and CDR2 (germline): KGHDR, SFDVKD. The CDR3 extends over 16 amino acids. V lost 6 bases to trimming and J lost 2 bases; unmatched junction nucleotides: 7. The CDR3 is CATSSAGQGYTDTQYF. CDR3 coding DNA: TGTGCCACCAGTAGTGCGGGACAGGGGTACACAGATACGCAGTATTTT.

The chain joins TRBV20-1 to TRBJ2-7, with 12 positions matching TRBD2. With V trimmed by 4 bases and J by 5 bases, 6 bases remained unmatched. Germline V CDR1 and CDR2: DFQATT, SNEGSKA (reference sequence). CDR3 size: 14 residues. The CDR3 DNA reads as TGCAGTGCTACTTCTAGCGGGGGGGCGGACGAGCAGTACTTC. This gives the protein CSATSSGGADEQYF.

About this clonotype: With a much larger clone just one base away, this may be a read error. V usage is TRBV5-8 and J usage is TRBJ2-7; D not resolved. The CDR3 runs 14 residues. Germline-derived CDR1 and CDR2 are SGHTS and YDEGEE. The V and J ends lost 4 bases and 1 base respectively, with 12 bases between them. CDR3 DNA: TGTGCCAGCAGCGTGCTGCCAGCTTCCTACGAGCAGTACGTC. It is translated as CASSVLPASYEQYV.

There are many counts of this clonotype. The J gene is TRBJ2-5, the V gene TRBV9, with TRBD1 as a possible D gene (5 bases). The V end was cut by 3 bases, the J end by 4 bases, with 16 bases between. CDR3 size: 15 residues. The V gene's germline CDR1 is SGDLS and CDR2 YYNGEE. The CDR3, as DNA: TGTGCCAGCAGCGAGGGGAACTCTCAATTAGAGACCCAGTACTTC. As protein: CASSEGNSQLETQYF.

This clonotype has ten or more counts. The chain has TRBV18 and TRBJ2-2; possibly TRBD1 for D (5 bases). The germline V gene has CDR1 KGHSH and CDR2 LQKENI. The CDR3 spans 16 residues. With 4 bases removed from V and 5 bases from J, the gap between germline ends came to 17 bases. DNA for the CDR3: TGTGCCAGCTCACTCGGAGTAGGGGCGCAGACCGGGGAGCTGTTTTTT. Protein: CASSLGVGAQTGELFF.

This clonotype came up many times. The chain has TRBV20-1 and TRBJ2-2; a weak D match, TRBD1 (6 bases). Deletions cut 2 bases from V and 6 bases from J, with 19 bases between. The germline V gene has CDR1 DFQATT and CDR2 SNEGSKA (reference sequence). The CDR3 contains 16 residues. CDR3 in amino acids: CSARSDRRFQSGELFF. The CDR3 bases are TGCAGTGCTAGATCCGACAGGCGCTTTCAGTCCGGGGAGCTGTTTTTT.